This T cell receptor (beta chain) comes out of a study of T cells in Graves' hyperthyroidism and ophthalmopathy. Background on the study: Peripheral blood was obtained at initial diagnosis, preceding any treatment.

Sample collection date corresponds to first hyperthyroidism diagnosis, prior to any ophthalmopathy symptoms. Around 10 ml fresh peripheral blood yielded the PBMCs. Germline CDR1 is SGHRS and CDR2 is YFSETQ. The CDR3 is made up of 15 amino acids. The trim removed 4 bases at V and 4 bases at J, leaving 7 bases unmatched. This clonotype came up many times. Amplified TCR beta CDR3 regions derived from RNA transcripts. The TCR CDR3 was amplified in a first-round RT-PCR using the HTBI primer set. Each CDR3 protein is one row after TCRdb ran MiXCR on the multiplex PCR reads. The repertoire includes fewer than 650,000 distinct CDR3 sequences, 14% of them detected once, and under 7% sits in the top ten.

The source is a woman in her twenties or thirties with Graves' hyperthyroidism that later progressed to Graves' ophthalmopathy. The sequencing input was blood. The chain uses TRBV5-1 and TRBJ1-1; TRBD1 agrees at 10 bases. CDR3 coding DNA: TGCGCCAGCAGCGTGGACAGGGGGAGGAGCACTGAAGCTTTCTTT. It is translated as CASSVDRGRSTEAFF.